The entry that follows covers one T cell receptor (beta chain) sequence. A read error may explain this, as a much larger clone is one base away. The sample originates from a study of early T cells in non-severe SARS-CoV-2 infection. Whole-study context: Sequenced bulk RNA came from whole blood that was unsorted, and chains were unpaired.

Researchers tagged individual cDNA molecules with unique molecular identifiers. TCRdb called the 5' RACE reads again in MiXCR, with one record for every CDR3 protein. Of approximately 26,000 distinct CDR3 sequences in the sample, about 4% are singletons; the top ten hold 4.4%. Sequencing was carried out using whole blood. This receptor was obtained from an adult who was a healthcare worker with PCR-confirmed SARS-CoV-2 infection or an uninfected control (not recorded which).

This chain's CDR3 is CASRPRLAGGPYNEQFF. The CDR3 DNA reads as TGTGCCAGCAGACCCCGACTAGCGGGAGGGCCCTACAATGAGCAGTTCTTC. The rearrangement joins TRBV27 to TRBJ2-1; 14 positions agree with TRBD2. Germline CDR1 reads MNHEY; CDR2 reads SMNVEV (reference sequence). With 6 bases clipped from V and 2 bases from J, the junction kept 6 bases outside the gene matches. This CDR3 is built from 17 residues.